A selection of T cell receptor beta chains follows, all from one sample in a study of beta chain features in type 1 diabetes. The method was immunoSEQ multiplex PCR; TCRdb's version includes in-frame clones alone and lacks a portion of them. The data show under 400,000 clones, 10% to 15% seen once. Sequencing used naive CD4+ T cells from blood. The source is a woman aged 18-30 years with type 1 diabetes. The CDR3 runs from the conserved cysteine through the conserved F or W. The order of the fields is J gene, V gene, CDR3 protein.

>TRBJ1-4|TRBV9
CASSVVGQGGEKLFF
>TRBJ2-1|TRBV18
CASSPGGGGYNEQFF
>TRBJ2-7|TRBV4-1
CASSQRGTGTAYYEQYF
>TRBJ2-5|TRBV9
CASSPRTSGRAAETQYF
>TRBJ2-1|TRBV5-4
CASSWGGLAGGLTYNEQFF
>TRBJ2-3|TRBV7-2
CASSLVEGVVADTQYF
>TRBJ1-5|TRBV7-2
CASSRQGLTGSNQPQHF
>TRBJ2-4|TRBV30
CAWSGELPGLNIQYF
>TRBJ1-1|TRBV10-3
CAISFPDRGSNTEAFF
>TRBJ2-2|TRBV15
CATRLPTGLSNTGELFF
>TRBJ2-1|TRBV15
CATSSRREGRHEQFF
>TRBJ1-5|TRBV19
CASSPNTGPNQPQHF
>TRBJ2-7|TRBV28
CASSLRTMVQYF
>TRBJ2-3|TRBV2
CATAGLAGTDTQYF
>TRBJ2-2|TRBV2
CASTGDTGELFF
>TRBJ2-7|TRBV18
CASSPPGDYEQYF
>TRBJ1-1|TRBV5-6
CASSLGRVNTEAFF
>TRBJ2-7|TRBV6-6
CATLRGEQYF
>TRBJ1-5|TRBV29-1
CSVAEERRQPQHF
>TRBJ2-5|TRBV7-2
CASSFGGVAGLETQYF
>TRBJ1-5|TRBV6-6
CASSQSIEEPQHF
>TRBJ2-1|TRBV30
CAQNKVWASGTYNEQFF
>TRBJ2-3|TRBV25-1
CASRQTGRVPDTQYF
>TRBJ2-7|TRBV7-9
CASSKQGYEQYF
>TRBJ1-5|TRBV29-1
CSVRTGGGQPQHF
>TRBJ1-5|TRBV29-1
CSVETGKNQPQHF
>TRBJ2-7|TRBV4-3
CASSQDRGGYYEQYF
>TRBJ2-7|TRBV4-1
CASSQAWREPVRDFYEQYF
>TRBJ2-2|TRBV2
CASRGLGGMGELFF
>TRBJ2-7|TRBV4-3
CASKIEGTGPYEQYF